Presented here are 19 T cell receptor beta chains from one specimen sequenced in a study of regulatory T cells in long-lasting Graves disease. Time point reported: persistent/refractory GD, antithyroid drugs over 5 years with positive TRAb. The TCR library used RNA extracted from PBMCs. Researchers made TCR beta libraries by using iRepertoire HTBI primers and running Arm-PCR on CDR3 regions. MiXCR, applied by TCRdb to the multiplex PCR reads, yields one record per CDR3 protein. The sample lists roughly 300,000 distinct CDR3 sequences; under 25% were seen once. The sequencing here drew on peripheral blood mononuclear cells (PBMCs), taken when the disease was refractory, from a patient treated with antithyroid drugs. These receptors were obtained from a female donor with Graves disease.

The CDR3 reads CASSFEFPVDEQYF. The CDR3 nucleotides are TGTGCCAGCAGTTTTGAGTTCCCAGTGGACGAGCAGTACTTC. This chain connects TRBV27 to TRBJ2-7; D not resolved. CDR1 and CDR2 from the germline V gene are MNHEY and SMNVEV (reference sequence). CDR3 length equals 14 residues. V was cut by 3 bases and J by 5 bases, with 14 bases left in between.

This clonotype was seen a few times. The rearrangement links TRBV4-3 to TRBJ1-2; D perhaps matches TRBD1 (5 bases). From germline, CDR1 is LGHNA and CDR2 YSLEER. The CDR3 totals 17 residues. Trimming took 0 bases from V and 3 from J, leaving 17 bases between them. CDR3 in amino acids: CASSQDVVREKDYGYTF. The CDR3 DNA sequence: TGCGCCAGCAGCCAAGATGTAGTCAGGGAAAAAGACTATGGCTACACCTTC.

This clonotype turned up a few times. The chain employs TRBV7-2 and TRBJ1-1; D ambiguous. The germline V gene encodes CDR1 SGHTA and CDR2 FQGNSA. This CDR3 has 15 residues. The V gene lost 2 bases and the J gene lost 4 bases, with 14 bases spanning the gap. DNA for the CDR3: TGTGCCAGCAGCTTAACGTCGGGATCGGGCACTGAAGCTTTCTTT. It yields the protein CASSLTSGSGTEAFF.

This clonotype was recorded a few times. The genes are TRBV19 and TRBJ1-1; TRBD1 agrees at 7 bases. The V segment lost 10 bases and the J segment 0 bases; nucleotides outside the gene matches: 5. CDR1 is LNHDA, CDR2 SQIVND, per germline (reference sequence). The CDR3 sequence is 13 residues long. The CDR3 spells CATSGTVNTEAFF. The CDR3 DNA reads as TGTGCCACCTCCGGGACAGTGAACACTGAAGCTTTCTTT.

This clonotype was picked up many times. The V call is TRBV5-6, the J call TRBJ2-5, with 10 positions matching TRBD2. The CDR3 runs to 16 residues. Germline V CDR1 and CDR2: SGHDT, YYEEEE. V shed 1 base and J 2 bases; nucleotides not matched to a gene: 5. The CDR3 sequence is CASSLLVAGGQETQYF. The CDR3 region has the DNA TGTGCCAGCAGCTTGTTGGTAGCGGGGGGTCAAGAGACCCAGTACTTC.

This clonotype was seen a few times. The rearrangement joins TRBV4-3 to TRBJ2-2; D perhaps matches TRBD2 (6 bases). The CDR3 has 15 amino acids. V lost 0 bases and J lost 7, with 12 bases in between. CDR1 and CDR2 from the germline V gene are LGHNA and YSLEER. The CDR3 loop reads CASSQDEREFGELFF. The CDR3 nucleotides read TGCGCCAGCAGCCAAGATGAACGGGAGTTCGGGGAGCTGTTTTTT.

On this clonotype itself: Just one base apart from a much larger clone, this may be a read error. This chain uses TRBV28 with TRBJ2-7; 7 positions agree with TRBD2. This CDR3 spans 13 amino acids. With V trimmed by 3 bases and J by 5 bases, 4 bases remained unmatched. Germline V gene data show CDR1 as MDHEN and CDR2 as SYDVKM. The CDR3 region is CASSLRESHEQYF. The CDR3 coding sequence is TGTGCCAGCAGTTTGCGGGAGAGCCACGAGCAGTACTTC.

In this sample, this clonotype turned up many times. The rearrangement uses TRBV29-1 and TRBJ2-5, with D perhaps TRBD2 (5 bases). Trimming left V 0 bases short and J 4 bases short, with 12 bases between. Germline CDR1 and CDR2: SQVTM and ANQGSEA. This CDR3 comprises 14 residues. The CDR3 DNA is TGCAGCGTTGAAGACCCAGAGGAGGTAGAGACCCAGTACTTC. As protein: CSVEDPEEVETQYF.

This clonotype was observed a handful of times. The chain recombines TRBV9 with TRBJ2-2; 8 positions agree with TRBD2. V trimming: 3 bases; J trimming: 8 bases; junction bases outside the gene matches: 3. Germline CDR1 reads SGDLS; CDR2 reads YYNGEE. The CDR3 length is 13 residues. The CDR3 loop is CASSESGGGELFF. CDR3 coding DNA: TGTGCCAGCAGCGAAAGCGGGGGAGGGGAGCTGTTTTTT.

The table lists this clonotype with many counts. The gene calls are TRBV9 and TRBJ1-1; possibly TRBD1 for D (5 bases). This CDR3 is 15 amino acids long. Trimming pared 4 bases from V and 4 bases from J, leaving 17 bases between. CDR1 is SGDLS, CDR2 YYNGEE, per germline. Here the CDR3 reads CASSPSGRGFTEAFF. CDR3 DNA: TGTGCCAGCAGCCCCTCGGGACGTGGGTTCACTGAAGCTTTCTTT.

This clonotype has only a few counts. This chain joins TRBV30 and TRBJ1-5, with no clear D. In germline, CDR1 is GTSNPN, CDR2 SVGIG (reference sequence). This CDR3 is 13 amino acids long. V was cut by 5 bases and J by 4 bases, with 12 bases left in between. CDR3 sequence reads: CAWRTEVNQPQHF. The CDR3 nucleotides are TGTGCCTGGCGGACCGAGGTGAATCAGCCCCAGCATTTT. The whole variable domain, remainder taken from reference TRBV30 and TRBJ1-5, is SQTIHQWPATLVQPVGSPLSLECTVEGTSNPNLYWYRQAAGRGLQLLFYSVGIGQISSEVPQNLSASRPQDRQFILSSKKLLLSDSGFYLCAWRTEVNQPQHFGDGTRLSIL.

In its sample, this clonotype was seen once. With a much larger clone just one base away, this may be a read error. The chain employs TRBV6-9 and TRBJ2-7, with 7 positions matching TRBD2. This CDR3 is built from 14 residues. The V gene's germline CDR1 is MNHGY and CDR2 SVAAGI. The CDR3 protein is CAGSYSGGGYEQYF. The CDR3 DNA follows: TGTGCCGGCAGTTATTCCGGCGGGGGCTACGAGCAGTACTTC.

This chain links TRBV29-1 with TRBJ2-5, with 12 bases matching TRBD2. The J call is doubtful: the DNA matches TRBJ2-7 better. CDR1 and CDR2 from the germline V gene are SQVTM and ANQGSEA. The CDR3 spans 14 residues. The CDR3 here is CSVKTSGSAYEQYF. DNA of the CDR3: TGCAGCGTTAAGACTAGCGGGAGTGCGTACGAGCAGTACTTC.

The chain links TRBV29-1 to TRBJ2-1; 7 nucleotides agree with TRBD2. This CDR3 comprises 12 residues. Germline CDR1 reads SQVTM; CDR2 reads ANQGSEA. Germline trimming cut 7 bases from V and 9 bases from J; bases unmatched to any gene: 9. CDR3 nucleotide sequence: TGCAGCGCTCGGACTAGTCATGGTGAGCAGTTCTTC. Its protein is CSARTSHGEQFF.

On this clonotype: Just one base apart from a much larger clone, this may be a read error. This sequence joins TRBV18 and TRBJ1-4; the match to TRBD1 covers 7 bases. V gave up 6 bases and J gave up 7 bases; unmatched junction bases: 11. This CDR3 contains 15 residues. CDR1 and CDR2 from the germline V gene are KGHSH and LQKENI. The CDR3 loop reads CASSPWTGHSEKLFF. The CDR3 nucleotides are TGTGCCAGCTCGCCCTGGACAGGACATAGTGAAAAACTGTTTTTT.

This clonotype occurred many times. This rearrangement joins TRBV7-2 to TRBJ2-1, with D perhaps TRBD1 or TRBD2 (6 bases each). V lost 5 bases and J lost 2, with 16 bases in between. The V gene's germline CDR1 is SGHTA and CDR2 FQGNSA. The CDR3 runs 16 residues. The CDR3 region is CASSKRGDKAYNEQFF. The CDR3 DNA follows: TGTGCCAGCAGCAAGAGGGGGGACAAAGCCTACAATGAGCAGTTCTTC.

This chain connects TRBV6-2 or TRBV6-3 to TRBJ2-1; TRBD2 aligns across 10 bases. With 8 bases clipped from V and 7 bases from J, the junction kept 5 bases outside the gene matches. Germline V gene sequence: CDR1 MNHEY, CDR2 SVGEGT. This CDR3 has 13 amino acids. CDR3 protein: CASRASGSNEQFF. The DNA for the CDR3 is TGTGCCAGCCGGGCTAGCGGGAGTAATGAGCAGTTCTTC.

This clonotype was detected only a few times. This rearrangement joins TRBV5-1 to TRBJ2-1, with TRBD1 as a possible D gene (5 bases). The germline gives CDR1 SGHRS, CDR2 YFSETQ. The CDR3 is 14 residues long. The V end was cut by 0 bases, the J end by 10 bases, with 14 bases between. The CDR3 spells CASSLAPRAGEQFF. The CDR3 DNA reads as TGCGCCAGCAGCTTGGCCCCCAGGGCCGGGGAGCAGTTCTTC. The whole variable domain, remainder taken from reference TRBV5-1 and TRBJ2-1, is KAGVTQTPRYLIKTRGQQVTLSCSPISGHRSVSWYQQTPGQGLQFLFEYFSETQRNKGNFPGRFSGRQFSNSRSEMNVSTLELGDSALYLCASSLAPRAGEQFFGPGTRLTVL.

The rearrangement joins TRBV7-2 to TRBJ1-3; D unclear. The CDR3 consists of 13 residues. Trimming removed 0 bases at V and 4 bases at J, with 4 bases between. In germline, CDR1 is SGHTA, CDR2 FQGNSA. The CDR3 region has the DNA TGTGCCAGCAGCTTAGCGCTCGGAAACACCATATATTTT. Translated, it gives CASSLALGNTIYF.